This TCR beta chain was sequenced for a study of response to subunit inactivated influenza vaccine (dated by TCRdb to the late 2010s). Some background on the complete study: Deep quantitative T cell receptor repertoire profiling was used in the study to track responses to a trivalent subunit inactivated influenza vaccine. Points the paper makes about the study in general: It was suggested by the authors that each seasonal influenza vaccination may recruit only a limited number of new T cells.

The library was made by RT-PCR. For sequencing, an Illumina HiSeq 2500 was employed. Using fastp trimming at Q25 and MiXCR clonotype assembly, TCRdb reanalyzed the public sequencing data and kept in-frame beta chains. Each entry merges the rows of one CDR3 protein and shows their most common DNA and genes. The sample table contains about 650,000 distinct CDR3 sequences; only one count was recorded for approximately 15% of them. Roughly 10% of the sample belongs to the ten largest clones. This clonotype was picked up a small number of times. The antigen it recognizes is unknown. No quality values exist for individual bases; no much larger clone is one base distant. The junction shows trimming of 3 bases on V and 4 bases on J, plus 12 bases between the germline ends. The CDR3 runs 14 amino acids, cysteine and phenylalanine included. The kept DNA is CDR3 alone, 42 bases in frame from the first base.

Sequences were derived from PBMCs from blood, sampled 12 days after vaccination. This sequence uses TRBV12-3 or TRBV12-4 and TRBJ2-5, with a weak D call of TRBD1 (5 bases match). The TCR comes from a man aged 50 to 59 who received an inactivated influenza vaccine. Donor details come from another sample of the same person, matched by shared clones. The CDR3 amino acid sequence is: CASSLQGSTETQYF. The bases read TGTGCCAGCAGTTTGCAGGGATCTACAGAGACCCAGTACTTC.